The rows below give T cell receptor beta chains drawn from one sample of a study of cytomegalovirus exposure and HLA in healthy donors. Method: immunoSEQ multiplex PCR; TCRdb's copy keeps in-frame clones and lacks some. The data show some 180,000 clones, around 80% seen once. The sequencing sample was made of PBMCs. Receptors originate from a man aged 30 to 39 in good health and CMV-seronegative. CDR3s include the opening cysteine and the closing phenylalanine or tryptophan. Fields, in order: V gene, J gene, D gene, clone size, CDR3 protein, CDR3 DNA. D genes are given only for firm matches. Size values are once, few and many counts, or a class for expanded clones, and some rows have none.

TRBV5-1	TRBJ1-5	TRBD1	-	CASSPTGYNQPQHF	TGCGCCAGCAGCCCGACAGGGTACAATCAGCCCCAGCATTTT
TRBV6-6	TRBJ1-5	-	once	CASSYRAGRGNQPQHF	TGTGCCAGCAGTTACAGGGCGGGACGGGGCAATCAGCCCCAGCATTTT
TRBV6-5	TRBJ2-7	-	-	CASSYLYEQYF	TGTGCCAGCAGTTACCTCTACGAGCAGTACTTC
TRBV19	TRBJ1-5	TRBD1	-	CASSATGDSNQPQHF	TGTGCCAGTAGTGCAACAGGGGATAGCAATCAGCCCCAGCATTTT
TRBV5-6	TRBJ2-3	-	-	CASSLYADYPAQYF	TGTGCCAGCAGCTTGTACGCGGACTATCCCGCGCAGTATTTT
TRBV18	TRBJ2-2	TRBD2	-	CASSPLAGANTGELFF	TGTGCCAGCTCACCACTAGCGGGAGCGAACACCGGGGAGCTGTTTTTT
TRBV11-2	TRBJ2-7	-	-	CASSFLPGDRSYEQYF	TGTGCCAGCAGCTTTCTCCCGGGGGACCGCTCCTACGAGCAGTACTTC
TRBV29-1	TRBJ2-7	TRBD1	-	CSVEDGVGGDEQYF	TGCAGCGTTGAAGATGGCGTAGGGGGCGACGAGCAGTACTTC
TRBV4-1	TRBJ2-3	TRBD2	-	CASSQEGTSGATDTQYF	TGCGCCAGCAGCCAAGAGGGGACTAGCGGTGCCACAGATACGCAGTATTTT
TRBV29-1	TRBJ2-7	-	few	CSVEDSSYEQYF	TGCAGCGTTGAGGACAGCTCCTACGAGCAGTACTTC
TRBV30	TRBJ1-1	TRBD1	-	CASSTGMNTEAFF	TGTGCCTCTTCGACAGGGATGAACACTGAAGCTTTCTTT
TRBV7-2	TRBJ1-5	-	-	CASSLWTVNQPQHF	TGTGCCAGCAGCTTATGGACAGTCAATCAGCCCCAGCATTTT
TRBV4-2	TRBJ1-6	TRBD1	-	CASSQAGQGANVSPLHF	TGTGCCAGCAGCCAAGCAGGACAGGGGGCTAATGTTTCACCCCTCCACTTT
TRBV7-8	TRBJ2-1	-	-	CASSLVWQHNEQFF	TGTGCCAGCAGCTTAGTATGGCAACACAATGAGCAGTTCTTC
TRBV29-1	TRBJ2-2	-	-	CSVDSYTGELFF	TGCAGCGTTGATTCTTACACCGGGGAGCTGTTTTTT
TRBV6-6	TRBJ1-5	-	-	CASSYGDSNQPQHF	TGTGCCAGCAGTTACGGAGATAGCAATCAGCCCCAGCATTTT
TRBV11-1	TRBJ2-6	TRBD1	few	CASSFPGGTVSGANVLTF	TGTGCCAGCAGCTTCCCAGGGGGTACGGTCTCTGGGGCCAACGTCCTGACTTTC
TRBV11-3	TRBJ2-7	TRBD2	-	CASRESGRRYF	TGTGCCAGCAGGGAGAGCGGGAGAAGGTACTTC
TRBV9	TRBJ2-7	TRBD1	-	CASSVAQGASFEQYF	TGTGCCAGCAGCGTAGCTCAGGGGGCGAGTTTCGAGCAGTACTTC
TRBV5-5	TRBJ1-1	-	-	CASLSGGAVPAFF	TGTGCCAGCCTTTCGGGGGGCGCCGTCCCGGCTTTCTTT
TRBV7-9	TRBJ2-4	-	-	CASSLQSQWAAKNIQYF	TGTGCCAGCAGCTTACAATCACAGTGGGCGGCCAAAAACATTCAGTACTTC
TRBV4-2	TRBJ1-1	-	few	CASSRGGRGDTEAFF	TGTGCCAGCAGCCGCGGGGGGCGAGGGGACACTGAAGCTTTCTTT
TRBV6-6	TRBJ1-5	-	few	CATTQGWSNQPQHF	TGTGCCACCACACAGGGTTGGAGCAATCAGCCCCAGCATTTT
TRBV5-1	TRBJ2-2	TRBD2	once	CASSSLAGGDTGELFF	TGTGCCAGCAGCTCCTTGGCGGGGGGGGACACCGGGGAGCTGTTTTTT
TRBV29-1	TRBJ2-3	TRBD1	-	CSPGQVSGDTQYF	TGCAGCCCTGGACAGGTTTCAGGGGATACGCAGTATTTT
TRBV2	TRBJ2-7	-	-	CASSERTQGLEQYF	TGTGCCAGCAGTGAGCGGACGCAGGGGTTGGAGCAGTACTTC
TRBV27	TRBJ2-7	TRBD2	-	CASTSRASGTYEQYF	TGTGCCAGCACCTCTCGGGCTAGCGGGACCTACGAGCAGTACTTC
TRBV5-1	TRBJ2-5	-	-	CASSSGGVETQYF	TGCGCCAGCAGCTCGGGCGGGGTGGAGACCCAGTACTTC
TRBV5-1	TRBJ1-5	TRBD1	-	CASSLGQGRDQPQHF	TGCGCCAGCAGCTTAGGACAGGGCCGGGATCAGCCCCAGCATTTT
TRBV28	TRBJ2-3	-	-	CASSLRTWTKGEDTQYF	TGTGCCAGCAGTTTAAGGACTTGGACCAAAGGTGAAGATACGCAGTATTTT